One and the same sample provided the 6 T cell receptor beta chains below, sequenced in a study of T cell responses to AZD1222 COVID-19 vaccine. Method: immunoSEQ multiplex PCR; TCRdb's copy keeps in-frame clones and lacks some. The repertoire consists of about 150,000 clones, with around 85% occurring once and the leading ten covering less than 9.5%. Sequences were derived from peripheral blood, sampled 28 days after the second dose of the MenACWY control vaccine. The receptors were gathered from an adult who received the MenACWY meningococcal vaccine as a control.

V usage is TRBV5-1 and J usage is TRBJ2-3; perhaps TRBD2 as D (5 bases). CDR3 length: 17 amino acids. V lost 0 bases and J 4 bases, leaving 18 bases between the germline ends. Germline V lookup: CDR1 SGHRS, CDR2 YFSETQ. CDR3 nucleotides: TGCGCCAGCAGCTTGGCCCGGGATACGAGAGCGGCAGATACGCAGTATTTT. Its translation is CASSLARDTRAADTQYF.

The chain employs TRBV7-2 and TRBJ1-2; D remains unclear. Trimming took 4 bases from V and 4 from J, leaving 10 bases between them. The CDR3 is 13 residues long. Germline-derived CDR1 and CDR2 are SGHTA and FQGNSA. CDR3 protein: CASSYKVGYGYTF. Written as DNA, the CDR3 is TGTGCCAGCAGCTATAAGGTGGGCTATGGCTACACCTTC.

This CDR3 is CASSYGRLLTRRASTEAFF. The CDR3 nucleotides read TGTGCCAGCAGTTACGGAAGACTCCTTACGCGCAGGGCGAGCACTGAAGCTTTCTTT. V and J are TRBV6-2 or TRBV6-3 and TRBJ1-1; the D gene is possibly TRBD1 (5 bases). From germline, CDR1 is MNHEY and CDR2 SVGEGT. V dropped 2 bases and J dropped 4 bases, with 26 bases sitting between them. The CDR3 totals 19 residues.

This clone came up once. The chain links TRBV12-2 to TRBJ1-1. TRBV12-2 is deemed a pseudogene. CDR3 length equals 15 residues. The CDR3 loop reads CASRSFRRMNTEAFF. CDR3 DNA: TGTGCAAGTCGCTCCTTTAGGAGGATGAACACTGAAGCTTTCTTT.

The CDR3 DNA follows: TGTGCCAGCACGAACGGTGGGTCCAATCAGCCCCAGCATTTT. Its translation: CASTNGGSNQPQHF. The rearrangement joins TRBV6-5 to TRBJ1-5, with D hard to call. The CDR3 spans 14 residues. V dropped 7 bases and J dropped 3 bases, with 13 bases sitting between them. Germline V CDR1 and CDR2: MNHEY, SVGAGI.

This clone occurred once. The rearrangement links TRBV6-5 to TRBJ2-7; 7 nucleotides agree with TRBD1. Germline trimming cut 6 bases from V and 5 bases from J; bases unmatched to any gene: 4. The germline V gene has CDR1 MNHEY and CDR2 SVGAGI. The CDR3 length is 12 residues. This chain's CDR3 is CASSLTGNEQYF. CDR3 bases: TGTGCCAGCAGCCTGACAGGGAACGAGCAGTACTTC.